Presented here are 10 T cell receptor beta chains from one specimen sequenced in a study of CD8+ T cells in alopecia areata. As the sequencing template, cDNA was produced by extracting RNA and reverse transcribing it. Sequencing used immunoSEQ multiplex PCR; TCRdb keeps in-frame clones, though not all of them. The sample records 170,000 or so clones, roughly 62% being singletons. Treatment here: oral pan-JAK inhibitor, 5-10 mg twice daily. The source was CD8+ T cells sorted from blood, collected at week 24, from a patient treated with tofacitinib. The receptors derive from a human donor with alopecia areata.

The chain has TRBV4-1 and TRBJ2-3, with TRBD1 identical over 11 bases. This CDR3 comprises 16 residues. In germline, CDR1 is MGHRA, CDR2 YSYEKL. Losses at the gene ends were 5 bases for V and 2 bases for J; bases not matched to a gene: 6. This chain's CDR3 is CASSYRDRGATDTQYF. The CDR3 DNA reads TGCGCCAGCAGCTACCGGGACAGGGGGGCCACAGATACGCAGTATTTT.

V is TRBV11-2 and J is TRBJ2-7; D remains ambiguous. V lost 4 bases and J lost 7, with 8 bases in between. The germline CDR1 and CDR2 sequences are SGHAT and FQNNGV. The CDR3 length is 11 residues. For the CDR3, the DNA is TGTGCCAGCAGCTCCCGACGTGAGCAGTACTTC. It translates to CASSSRREQYF.

The chain carries TRBV5-1 and TRBJ2-3, with unresolved D. The V and J ends lost 0 bases and 4 bases respectively, with 9 bases between them. Germline CDR1 is SGHRS and CDR2 is YFSETQ. The CDR3 extends over 14 amino acids. The CDR3 nucleotides read TGCGCCAGCAGCTTGGTGGCAGACGCAGATACGCAGTATTTT. It is translated as CASSLVADADTQYF.

This chain uses TRBV7-2 with TRBJ2-3; D is perhaps TRBD2 (5 bases). V gave up 4 bases and J gave up 5 bases, with 7 bases separating them. The CDR3 is 12 residues long. Germline-derived CDR1 and CDR2 are SGHTA and FQGNSA. The CDR3 DNA reads TGTGCCAGCAGCTCCGGACTAGATACGCAGTATTTT. It is translated as CASSSGLDTQYF.

The V and J genes are TRBV2 and TRBJ1-1, with TRBD1 matching over 9 bases. V lost 5 bases and J lost 5; bases outside the gene matches: 12. The V gene's germline CDR1 is SNHLY and CDR2 FYNNEI. The CDR3 has 16 amino acids. The CDR3 nucleotides are TGTGCCAGCAGTACGATTTTGGACAGGGGAGGAACTGAAGCTTTCTTT. Its protein product is CASSTILDRGGTEAFF.

This chain connects TRBV7-9 to TRBJ2-7; D is unclear. The germline V gene encodes CDR1 SEHNR and CDR2 FQNEAQ (reference sequence). V was clipped by 7 bases and J by 2 bases, with 9 bases between them. There are 12 residues in the CDR3. The CDR3 DNA reads as TGTGCCAGCACGCCGGGCACCTACGAGCAGTACTTC. Residues: CASTPGTYEQYF.

V is TRBV5-1 and J is TRBJ1-6; 8 bases match TRBD1. The germline gives CDR1 SGHRS, CDR2 YFSETQ. Losses at the gene ends were 5 bases for V and 7 bases for J; bases not matched to a gene: 8. The CDR3 is 15 residues long. The CDR3 sequence: CASRDREGGNSPLHF. The CDR3 nucleotides read TGCGCCAGCAGGGACAGGGAAGGCGGCAATTCACCCCTCCACTTT. Combining the CDR3 with reference TRBV5-1 and TRBJ1-6 gives the whole variable domain KAGVTQTPRYLIKTRGQQVTLSCSPISGHRSVSWYQQTPGQGLQFLFEYFSETQRNKGNFPGRFSGRQFSNSRSEMNVSTLELGDSALYLCASRDREGGNSPLHFGNGTRLTVT.

V is TRBV30 and J is TRBJ2-5, with a weak D call TRBD2 (5 bases). V was pared by 4 bases and J by 2 bases, with 14 bases between. Germline assignment: CDR1 GTSNPN and CDR2 SVGIG (reference sequence). This CDR3 spans 14 amino acids. In DNA, the CDR3 is TGTGCCTGGACTCTCCCGGAGGCTCAAGAGACCCAGTACTTC. It codes for CAWTLPEAQETQYF. The full variable domain, with the rest looked up from reference TRBV30 and TRBJ2-5, is SQTIHQWPATLVQPVGSPLSLECTVEGTSNPNLYWYRQAAGRGLQLLFYSVGIGQISSEVPQNLSASRPQDRQFILSSKKLLLSDSGFYLCAWTLPEAQETQYFGPGTRLLVL.

This clone was seen a handful of times. The V and J genes are TRBV4-2 and TRBJ2-1, with 9 bases lining up with TRBD2. CDR1 and CDR2 (germline): LGHNA, YNFKEQ. After removal of 2 bases from V and 1 base from J, the junction contained 18 bases not matched to a gene. The CDR3 is 21 amino acids. The CDR3 sequence is CASSQLNTRAGGMWSYNEQFF. DNA of the CDR3: TGTGCCAGCAGCCAACTCAACACCCGAGCGGGGGGAATGTGGTCCTACAATGAGCAGTTCTTC.

The table lists this clone with a few counts. The chain has TRBV19 and TRBJ1-2; D gene uncertain. The V end was cut by 5 bases, the J end by 13 bases, with 14 bases between. Germline V gene lookup returns CDR1 LNHDA and CDR2 SQIVND (reference sequence). The CDR3 is 11 residues long. The CDR3 region is CASSARLECTF. In DNA form, the CDR3 reads TGTGCCAGTAGTGCCCGTCTGGAGTGCACCTTC.